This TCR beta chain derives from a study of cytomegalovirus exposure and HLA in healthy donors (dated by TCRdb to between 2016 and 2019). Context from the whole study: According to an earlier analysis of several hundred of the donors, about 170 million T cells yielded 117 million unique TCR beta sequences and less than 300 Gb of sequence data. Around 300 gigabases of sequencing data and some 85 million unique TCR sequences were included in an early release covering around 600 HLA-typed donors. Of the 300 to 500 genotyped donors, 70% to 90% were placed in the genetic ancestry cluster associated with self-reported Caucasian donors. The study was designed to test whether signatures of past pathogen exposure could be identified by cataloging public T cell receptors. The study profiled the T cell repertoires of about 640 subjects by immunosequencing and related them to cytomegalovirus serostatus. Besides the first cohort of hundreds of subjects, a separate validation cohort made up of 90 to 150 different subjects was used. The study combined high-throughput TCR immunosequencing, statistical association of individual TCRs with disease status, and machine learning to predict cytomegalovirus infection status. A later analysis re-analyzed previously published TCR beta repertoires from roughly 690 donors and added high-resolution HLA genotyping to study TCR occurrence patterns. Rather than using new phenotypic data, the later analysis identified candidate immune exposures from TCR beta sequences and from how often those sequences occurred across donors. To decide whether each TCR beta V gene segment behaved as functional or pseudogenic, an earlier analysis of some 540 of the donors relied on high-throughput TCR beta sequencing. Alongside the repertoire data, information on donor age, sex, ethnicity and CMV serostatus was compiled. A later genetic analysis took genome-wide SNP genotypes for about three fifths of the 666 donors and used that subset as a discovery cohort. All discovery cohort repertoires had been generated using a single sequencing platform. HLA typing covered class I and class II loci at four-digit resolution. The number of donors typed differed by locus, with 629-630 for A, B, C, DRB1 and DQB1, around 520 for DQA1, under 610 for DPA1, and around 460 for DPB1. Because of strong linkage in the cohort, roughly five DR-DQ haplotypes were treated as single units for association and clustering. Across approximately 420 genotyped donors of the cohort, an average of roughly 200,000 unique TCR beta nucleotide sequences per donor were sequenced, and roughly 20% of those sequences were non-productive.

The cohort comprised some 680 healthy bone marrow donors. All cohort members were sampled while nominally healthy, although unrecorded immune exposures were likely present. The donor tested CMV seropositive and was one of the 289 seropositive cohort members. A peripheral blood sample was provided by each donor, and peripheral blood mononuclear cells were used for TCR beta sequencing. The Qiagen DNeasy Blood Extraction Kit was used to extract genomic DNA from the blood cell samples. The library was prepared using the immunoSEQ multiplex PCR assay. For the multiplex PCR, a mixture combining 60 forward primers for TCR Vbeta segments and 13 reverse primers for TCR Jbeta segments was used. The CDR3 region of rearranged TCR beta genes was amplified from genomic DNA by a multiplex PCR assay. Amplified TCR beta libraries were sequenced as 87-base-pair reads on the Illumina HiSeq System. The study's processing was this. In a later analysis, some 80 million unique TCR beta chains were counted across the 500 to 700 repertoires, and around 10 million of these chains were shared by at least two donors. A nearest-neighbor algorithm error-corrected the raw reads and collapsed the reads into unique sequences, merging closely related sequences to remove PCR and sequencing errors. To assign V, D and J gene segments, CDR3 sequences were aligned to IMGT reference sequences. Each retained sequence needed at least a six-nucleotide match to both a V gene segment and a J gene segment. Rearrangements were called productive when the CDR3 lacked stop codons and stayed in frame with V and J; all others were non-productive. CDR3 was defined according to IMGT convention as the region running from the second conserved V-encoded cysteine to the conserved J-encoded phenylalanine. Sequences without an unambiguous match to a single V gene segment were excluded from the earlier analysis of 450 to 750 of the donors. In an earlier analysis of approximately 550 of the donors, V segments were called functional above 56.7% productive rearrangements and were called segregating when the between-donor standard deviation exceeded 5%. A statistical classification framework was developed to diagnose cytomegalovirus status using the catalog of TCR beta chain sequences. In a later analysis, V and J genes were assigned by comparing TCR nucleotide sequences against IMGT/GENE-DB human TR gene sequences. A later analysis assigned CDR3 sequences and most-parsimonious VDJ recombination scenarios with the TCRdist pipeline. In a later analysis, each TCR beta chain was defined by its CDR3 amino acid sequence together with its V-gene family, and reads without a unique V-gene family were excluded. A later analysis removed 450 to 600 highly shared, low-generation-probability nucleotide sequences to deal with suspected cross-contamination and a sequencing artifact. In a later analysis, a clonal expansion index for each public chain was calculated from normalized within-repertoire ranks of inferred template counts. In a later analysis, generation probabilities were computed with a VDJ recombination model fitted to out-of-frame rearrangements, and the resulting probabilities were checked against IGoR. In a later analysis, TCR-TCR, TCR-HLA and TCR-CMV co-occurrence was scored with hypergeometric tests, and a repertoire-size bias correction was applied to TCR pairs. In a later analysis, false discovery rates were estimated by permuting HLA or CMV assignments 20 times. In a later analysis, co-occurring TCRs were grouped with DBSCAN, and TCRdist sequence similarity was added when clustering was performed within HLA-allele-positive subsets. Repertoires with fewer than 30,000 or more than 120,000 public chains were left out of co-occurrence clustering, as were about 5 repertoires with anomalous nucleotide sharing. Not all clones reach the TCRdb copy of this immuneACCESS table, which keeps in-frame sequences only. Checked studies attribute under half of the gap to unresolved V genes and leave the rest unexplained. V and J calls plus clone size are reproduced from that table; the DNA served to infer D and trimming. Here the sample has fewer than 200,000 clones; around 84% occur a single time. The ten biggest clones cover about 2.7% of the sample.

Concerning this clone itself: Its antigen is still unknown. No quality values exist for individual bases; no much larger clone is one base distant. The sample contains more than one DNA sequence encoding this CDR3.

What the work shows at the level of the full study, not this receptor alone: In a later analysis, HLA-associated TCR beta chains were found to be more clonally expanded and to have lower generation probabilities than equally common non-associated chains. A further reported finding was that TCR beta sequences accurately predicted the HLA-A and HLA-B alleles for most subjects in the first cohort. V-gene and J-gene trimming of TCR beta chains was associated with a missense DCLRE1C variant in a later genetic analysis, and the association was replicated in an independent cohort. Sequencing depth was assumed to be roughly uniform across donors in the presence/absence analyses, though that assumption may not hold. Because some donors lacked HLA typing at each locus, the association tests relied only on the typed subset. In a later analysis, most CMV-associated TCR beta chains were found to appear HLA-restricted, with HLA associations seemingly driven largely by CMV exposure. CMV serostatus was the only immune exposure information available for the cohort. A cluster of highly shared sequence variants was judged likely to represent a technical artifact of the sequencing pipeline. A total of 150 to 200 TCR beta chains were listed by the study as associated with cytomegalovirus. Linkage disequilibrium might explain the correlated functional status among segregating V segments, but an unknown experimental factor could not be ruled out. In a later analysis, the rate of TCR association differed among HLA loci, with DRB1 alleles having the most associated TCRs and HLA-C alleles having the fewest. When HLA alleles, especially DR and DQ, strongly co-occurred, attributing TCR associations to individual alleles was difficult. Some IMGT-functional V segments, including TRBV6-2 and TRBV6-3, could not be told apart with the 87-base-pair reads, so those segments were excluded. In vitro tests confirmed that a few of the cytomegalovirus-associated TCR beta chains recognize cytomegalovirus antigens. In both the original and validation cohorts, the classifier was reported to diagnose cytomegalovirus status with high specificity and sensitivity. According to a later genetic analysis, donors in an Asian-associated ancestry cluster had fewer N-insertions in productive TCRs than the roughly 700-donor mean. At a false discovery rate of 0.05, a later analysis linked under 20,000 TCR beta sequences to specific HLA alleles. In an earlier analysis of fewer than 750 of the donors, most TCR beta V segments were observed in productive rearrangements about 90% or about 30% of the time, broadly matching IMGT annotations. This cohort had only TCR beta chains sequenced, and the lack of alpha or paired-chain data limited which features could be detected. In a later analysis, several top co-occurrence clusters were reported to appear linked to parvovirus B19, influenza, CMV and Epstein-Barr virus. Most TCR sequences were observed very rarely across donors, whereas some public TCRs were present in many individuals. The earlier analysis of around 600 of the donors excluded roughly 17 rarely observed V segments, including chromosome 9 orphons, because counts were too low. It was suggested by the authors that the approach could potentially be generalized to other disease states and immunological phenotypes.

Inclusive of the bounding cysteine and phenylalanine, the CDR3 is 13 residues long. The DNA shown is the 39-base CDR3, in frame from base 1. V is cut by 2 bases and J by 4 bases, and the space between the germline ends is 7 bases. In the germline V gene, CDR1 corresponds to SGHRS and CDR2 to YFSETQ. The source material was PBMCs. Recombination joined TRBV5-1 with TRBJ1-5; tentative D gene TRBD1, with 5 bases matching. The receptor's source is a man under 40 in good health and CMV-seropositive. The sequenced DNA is TGCGCCAGCAGCTTTGGGGGGAATCAGCCCCAGCATTTT. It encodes CASSFGGNQPQHF.